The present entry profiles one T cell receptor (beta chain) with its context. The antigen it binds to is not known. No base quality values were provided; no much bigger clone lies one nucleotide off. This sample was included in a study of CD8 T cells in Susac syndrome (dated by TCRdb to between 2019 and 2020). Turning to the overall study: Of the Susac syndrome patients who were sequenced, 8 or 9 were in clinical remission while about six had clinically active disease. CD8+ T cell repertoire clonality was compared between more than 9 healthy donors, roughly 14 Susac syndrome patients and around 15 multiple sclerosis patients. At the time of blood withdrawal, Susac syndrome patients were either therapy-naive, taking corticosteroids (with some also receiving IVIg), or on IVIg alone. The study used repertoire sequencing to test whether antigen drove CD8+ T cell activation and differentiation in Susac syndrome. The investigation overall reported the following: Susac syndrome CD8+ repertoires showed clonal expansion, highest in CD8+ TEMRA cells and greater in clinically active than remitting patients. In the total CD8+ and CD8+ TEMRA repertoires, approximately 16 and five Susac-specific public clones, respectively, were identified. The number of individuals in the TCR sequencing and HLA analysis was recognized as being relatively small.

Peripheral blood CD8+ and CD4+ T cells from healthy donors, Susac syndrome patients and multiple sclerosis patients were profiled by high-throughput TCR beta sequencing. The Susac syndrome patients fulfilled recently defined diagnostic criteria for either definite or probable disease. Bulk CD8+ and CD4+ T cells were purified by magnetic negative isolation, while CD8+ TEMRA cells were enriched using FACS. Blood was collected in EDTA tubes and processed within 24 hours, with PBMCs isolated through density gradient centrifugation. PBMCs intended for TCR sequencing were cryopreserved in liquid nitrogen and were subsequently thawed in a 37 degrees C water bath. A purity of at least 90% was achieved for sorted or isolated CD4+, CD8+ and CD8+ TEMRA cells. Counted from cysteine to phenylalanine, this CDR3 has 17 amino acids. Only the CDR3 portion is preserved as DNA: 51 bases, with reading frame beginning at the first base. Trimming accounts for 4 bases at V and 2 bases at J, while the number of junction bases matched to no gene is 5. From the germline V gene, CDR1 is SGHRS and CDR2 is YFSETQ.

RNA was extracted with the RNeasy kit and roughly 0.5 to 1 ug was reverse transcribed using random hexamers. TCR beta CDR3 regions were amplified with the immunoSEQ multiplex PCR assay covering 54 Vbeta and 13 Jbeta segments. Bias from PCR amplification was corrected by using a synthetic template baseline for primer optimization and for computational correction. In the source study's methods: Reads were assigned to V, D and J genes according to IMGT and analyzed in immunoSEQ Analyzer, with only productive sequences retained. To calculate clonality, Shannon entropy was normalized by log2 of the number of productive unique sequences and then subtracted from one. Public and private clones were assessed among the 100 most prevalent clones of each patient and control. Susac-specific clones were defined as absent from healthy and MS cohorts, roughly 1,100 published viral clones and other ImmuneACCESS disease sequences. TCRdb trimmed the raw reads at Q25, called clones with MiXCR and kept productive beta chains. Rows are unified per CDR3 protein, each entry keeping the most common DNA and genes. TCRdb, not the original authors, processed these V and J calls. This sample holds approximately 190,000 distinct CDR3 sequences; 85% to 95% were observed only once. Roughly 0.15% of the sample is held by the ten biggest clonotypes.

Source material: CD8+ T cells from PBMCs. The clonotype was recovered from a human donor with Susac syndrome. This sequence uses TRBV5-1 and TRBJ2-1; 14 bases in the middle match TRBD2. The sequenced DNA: TGCGCCAGCAGCGTGACTAGCGGGAGGGCCGCCTACAATGAGCAGTTCTTC. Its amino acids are CASSVTSGRAAYNEQFF. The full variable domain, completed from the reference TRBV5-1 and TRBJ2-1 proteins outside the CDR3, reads KAGVTQTPRYLIKTRGQQVTLSCSPISGHRSVSWYQQTPGQGLQFLFEYFSETQRNKGNFPGRFSGRQFSNSRSEMNVSTLELGDSALYLCASSVTSGRAAYNEQFFGPGTRLTVL.